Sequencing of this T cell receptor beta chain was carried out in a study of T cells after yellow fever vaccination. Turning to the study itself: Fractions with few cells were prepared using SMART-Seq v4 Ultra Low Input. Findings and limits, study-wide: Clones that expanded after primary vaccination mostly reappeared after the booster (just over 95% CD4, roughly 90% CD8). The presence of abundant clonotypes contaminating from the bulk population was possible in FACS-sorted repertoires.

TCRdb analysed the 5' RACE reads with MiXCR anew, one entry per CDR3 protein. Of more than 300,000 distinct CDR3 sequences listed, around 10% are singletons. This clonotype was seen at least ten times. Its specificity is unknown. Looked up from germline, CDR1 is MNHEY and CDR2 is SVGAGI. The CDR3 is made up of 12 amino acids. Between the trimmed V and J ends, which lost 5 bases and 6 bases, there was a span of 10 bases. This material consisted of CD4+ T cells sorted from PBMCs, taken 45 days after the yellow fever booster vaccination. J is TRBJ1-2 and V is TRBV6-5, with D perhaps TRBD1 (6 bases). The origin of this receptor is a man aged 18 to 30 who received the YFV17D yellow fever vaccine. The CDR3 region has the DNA TGTGCCAGCAGTGATCAGGGGAATGGCTACACCTTC. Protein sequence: CASSDQGNGYTF.